This T cell receptor beta chain was sequenced in a study of T cells after yellow fever vaccination (dated by TCRdb to the late 2010s). Notes on the research overall: The SMART-Seq v4 Ultra Low Input RNA kit was used to prepare libraries from fractions with low cell numbers. Blood samples were taken at several timepoints before and after primary and secondary immunization, and bulk PBMC replicates and cell subsets were isolated. The cohort comprised two healthy male donors, one aged 18 to 29 and one aged 30 to 39 years. Bulk TCR alpha and beta repertoires were sequenced longitudinally to track T-cell clones before and after primary and booster YFV17D yellow fever vaccination.

What this sample's treatment or condition label stands for: live attenuated yellow fever vaccine strain. Two biological replicates of bulk PBMCs were collected at each blood-draw timepoint. PBMCs were isolated from peripheral blood using a standard Ficoll-Paque protocol. TriZol was used to extract RNA from bulk PBMCs, from CD4 and CD8 fractions, and from dextramer-positive and dextramer-negative fractions. In regard to this clonotype: What this receptor recognizes is not known. No quality values exist for individual bases; no much larger clone is one base distant.

Findings and caveats that apply to the study as a whole: Because only a couple of donors were included in the study, the extent to which the findings can be generalized is limited. Most clones expanded after primary vaccination (about 95% of CD4 and 88% of CD8) were re-detected after the booster, suggesting that broad memory maintenance occurred. FACS-sorted repertoires could contain abundant contaminating clonotypes from the bulk population, so computational filtering was required. A small share of clonotypes occurred in both CD4 and CD8 compartments, likely arising from convergent recombination. The secondary T-cell response was weaker than the primary response but faster, peaking on day 5 instead of day 15.

TCR cDNA was synthesized by 5'RACE template switching, through which a universal primer site and unique molecular identifiers were introduced. Priming of cDNA synthesis was performed from both the TCR alpha and TCR beta constant segments. Library amplification involved two PCR steps, and the second step added sample barcodes and sequencing adapters. Sequencing of the libraries was done on either Illumina HiSeq 2500 (2x100 bp) or NovaSeq (2x150 bp). The authors' pipeline ran thus. MIGEC was used to demultiplex reads and collapse the reads into UMI consensus sequences, and MiXCR was used for V(D)J alignment. Vaccine-responding clonotypes were identified with edgeR using replicate PBMC samples, with FDR below 0.01 and a log2 fold change above 5 up to day 15 being required. CD4 or CD8 identity was assigned to each bulk clonotype according to whether the clonotype was present at higher abundance in the sequenced CD4 repertoire or the sequenced CD8 repertoire. TCRdb took the public reads, trimmed them with fastp at Q25, ran MiXCR for clone calling and kept in-frame beta chains. Identical CDR3 protein sequences are pooled into one entry, listed with their most common genes and DNA. The V and J calls and clone size are TCRdb's, not the authors'. The sample table lists about 550,000 distinct CDR3 sequences, over 15% of them with a count of one. The leading ten clones occupy roughly an eighth of the sample.

This TCR was recovered from a man aged 30 to 39 who received the YFV17D yellow fever vaccine. The sequences come from PBMCs, collected 15 days after the yellow fever booster vaccination.

The CDR3 reads as follows: CSACGLRDPPSEQYF. The nucleotide sequence is TGCAGTGCTTGTGGGCTCCGGGACCCACCTAGCGAGCAGTACTTC. The rearranged chain carries TRBV20-1 and TRBJ2-7, with the D gene tentatively TRBD1 or TRBD2, based on 5 matching bases in each. Via the germline V gene (reference sequence), CDR1 is DFQATT and CDR2 SNEGSKA. V and J are truncated by 5 bases and 6 bases respectively, leaving an intervening sequence of 23 bases. The CDR3, cysteine through phenylalanine, is 15 amino acids long. Kept here is only the CDR3 DNA, which spans 45 bases and is read in frame from base 1.